This T cell receptor beta chain derives from a study of T-cell reconstitution after alpha-beta-depleted transplantation in children. This clonotype was counted at least ten times. Its specificity is unknown. Unique molecular identifiers were incorporated into the prepared TCRbeta library. TCRdb ran MiXCR on the PCR reads and lists one entry per CDR3 protein. This sample has fewer than 700,000 distinct CDR3 sequences, with 20% to 25% found just once. Study-wide results and limits: The origin of high day-60 TCRbeta diversity in some patients lay in surviving recipient T cells and thymic progenitors. Reportedly, alpha-beta T cells present about two months post-transplant originated from several hundred expanded clones of graft origin. The authors attributed T-cell counts and diversity one year after transplant mostly to newly produced T cells.

Trimming took 5 bases from V and 0 from J, leaving 10 bases between them. CDR1 is SQVTM, CDR2 ANQGSEA, per germline. The CDR3 covers 13 residues. The specimen comprised PBMCs, mostly from graft donor cells, sampled 360 days after TCRalphabeta/CD19-depleted stem cell transplant. The V call is TRBV29-1, the J call TRBJ1-1; tentative D call: TRBD1 (6 bases). The sequence was collected from a boy in the first two years of life who had a stem cell transplant for acute myeloid leukemia, so the T cells may come from the graft donor. The CDR3: CSVQGTLNTEAFF. In DNA, the CDR3 is TGCAGCGTTCAGGGGACATTGAACACTGAAGCTTTCTTT.